The entry that follows covers one TCR beta chain sequence. This clonotype was found a few times. Its antigen is currently not known. Per-base qualities were not stored, and no clone one base away is much larger. CDR1 SQVTM and CDR2 ANQGSEA are derived from the germline V gene. V is shortened by 7 bases, J by 3 bases, and the region joining them spans 9 bases. Reading from cysteine to phenylalanine, the CDR3 counts 12 amino acids. The CDR3 DNA has 36 bases and is translated from base 1. Reading the label with the study, this specimen's treatment or condition is: live attenuated yellow fever vaccine strain. At each blood-draw timepoint, two biological replicates of bulk PBMCs were collected. A standard Ficoll-Paque protocol was used to isolate PBMCs from peripheral blood. TriZol was used to extract RNA from bulk PBMCs, CD4 and CD8 fractions, and dextramer-positive and dextramer-negative fractions. This record belongs to a study of T cells after yellow fever vaccination (dated by TCRdb to between 2017 and 2020). In the study overall: The SMART-Seq v4 Ultra Low Input RNA kit was used to prepare libraries from fractions with low cell numbers. Bulk TCR alpha and beta repertoires were sequenced longitudinally to track T-cell clones before and after primary and booster YFV17D yellow fever vaccination. Two healthy male donors, one aged 18 to 29 and one aged 30 to 39 years, made up the cohort. Blood samples were taken at several timepoints before and after primary and secondary immunization, and bulk PBMC replicates and cell subsets were isolated.

General conclusions and limits of the study: Because only a couple of donors were included in the study, the extent to which the findings can be generalized is limited. A small fraction of clonotypes appeared in both the CD4 and CD8 compartments, likely as a result of convergent recombination. After the booster, most clones that had expanded after primary vaccination were detected again (roughly 95% of CD4 and 70% to 90% of CD8), suggesting broad maintenance of memory. Computational filtering was needed because FACS-sorted repertoires could contain abundant contaminating clonotypes from the bulk population. Compared with the primary T-cell response, the secondary T-cell response was weaker but faster, peaking on day 5 rather than day 15.

TCR cDNA was synthesized by 5'RACE template switching, which introduced a universal primer site and unique molecular identifiers. Priming of cDNA synthesis was performed from both the TCR alpha and TCR beta constant segments. Two PCR steps were used to amplify libraries, with sample barcodes and sequencing adapters being added in the second step. Libraries were sequenced on Illumina HiSeq 2500 (2x100 bp) or NovaSeq (2x150 bp). Concerning the study's data processing: MIGEC was used to demultiplex reads and collapse the reads into UMI consensus sequences, and MiXCR was used for V(D)J alignment. Vaccine-responding clonotypes were defined with edgeR using replicate PBMC samples, requiring FDR below 0.01 and a log2 fold change above 5 up to day 15. Bulk clonotypes were assigned CD4 or CD8 identity according to which sequenced CD4 or CD8 repertoire held them at higher abundance. TCRdb ran its own pipeline on the public reads, namely fastp trimming at Q25 and MiXCR clone calling, and kept in-frame beta chains. Each entry is one CDR3 protein sequence, shown with its most common DNA and genes. The V and J calls shown here were made by TCRdb, not taken from the authors' results. In all, the sample holds hundreds of thousands of distinct CDR3 sequences, and roughly 12% of those were seen once. 11% to 15% of the sample is held by the ten biggest clonotypes.

Specimen: PBMCs, collected on the day of the yellow fever booster vaccination. This chain joins TRBV29-1 to TRBJ2-2; the D region may be TRBD1 or TRBD2, each matching 5 bases equally. The source of this sequence is a man aged 30 to 39 who received the YFV17D yellow fever vaccine. The DNA sequence is as follows: TGCAGCGCGGGACCGGACACCGGGGAGCTGTTTTTT. Translated, this is CSAGPDTGELFF.